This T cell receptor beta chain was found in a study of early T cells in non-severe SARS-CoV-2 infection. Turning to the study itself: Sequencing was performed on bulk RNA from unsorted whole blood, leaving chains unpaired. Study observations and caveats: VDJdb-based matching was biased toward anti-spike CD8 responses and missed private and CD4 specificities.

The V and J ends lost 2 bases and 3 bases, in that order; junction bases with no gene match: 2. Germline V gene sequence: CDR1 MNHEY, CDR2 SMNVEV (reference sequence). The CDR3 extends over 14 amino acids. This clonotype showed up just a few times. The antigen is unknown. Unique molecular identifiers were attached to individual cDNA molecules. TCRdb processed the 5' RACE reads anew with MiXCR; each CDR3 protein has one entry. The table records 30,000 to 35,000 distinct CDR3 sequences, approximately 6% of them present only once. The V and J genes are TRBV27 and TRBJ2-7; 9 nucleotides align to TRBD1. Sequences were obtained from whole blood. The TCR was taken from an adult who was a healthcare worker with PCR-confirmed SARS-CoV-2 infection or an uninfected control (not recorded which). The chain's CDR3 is CASSLRGQGYEQYF. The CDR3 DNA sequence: TGTGCCAGCAGTTTACGGGGACAGGGCTACGAGCAGTACTTC.